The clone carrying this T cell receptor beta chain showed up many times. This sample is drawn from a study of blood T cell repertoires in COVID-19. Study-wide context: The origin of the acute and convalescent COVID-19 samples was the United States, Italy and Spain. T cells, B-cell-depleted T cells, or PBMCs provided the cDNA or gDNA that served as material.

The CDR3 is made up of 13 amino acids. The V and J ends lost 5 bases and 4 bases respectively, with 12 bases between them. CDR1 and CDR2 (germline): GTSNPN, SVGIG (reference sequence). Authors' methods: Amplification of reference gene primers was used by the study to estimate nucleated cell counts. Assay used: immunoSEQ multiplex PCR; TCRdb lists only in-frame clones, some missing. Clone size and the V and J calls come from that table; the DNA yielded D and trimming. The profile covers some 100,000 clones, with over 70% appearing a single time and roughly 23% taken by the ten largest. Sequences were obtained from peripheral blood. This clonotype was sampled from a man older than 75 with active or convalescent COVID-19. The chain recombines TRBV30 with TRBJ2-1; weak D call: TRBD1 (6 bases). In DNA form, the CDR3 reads TGTGCCTGGGACGCAGACAGGTACAATGAGCAGTTCTTC. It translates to CAWDADRYNEQFF.